A single sample gave rise to the 5 T cell receptor beta chains below, sequenced in a study of cytomegalovirus exposure and HLA in healthy donors. Vbeta (60) and Jbeta (13) primers were used in the PCR. Some clones are missing from TCRdb's copy, which holds only in-frame ones; the method was immunoSEQ multiplex PCR. Of around 99,000 clones listed, 77% are singletons. Specimen: PBMCs. These TCRs come from a male donor in good health and CMV-seronegative.

Here the CDR3 DNA reads TGTGCCAGTAGTATGGGAAGGGGGCTTCAGCCCCAGCATTTT. Its translation is CASSMGRGLQPQHF. The chain is built from TRBV19 and TRBJ1-5, with 7 bases aligning to TRBD1. CDR3 length: 14 residues. The ends lost 3 bases at V and 6 bases at J; junction bases unmatched: 5. Germline V gene lookup returns CDR1 LNHDA and CDR2 SQIVND (reference sequence).

This chain uses TRBV6-5 with TRBJ2-7; 7 bases agree with TRBD1. There are 15 residues in the CDR3. Trimming at V came to 5 bases and at J to 5 bases, leaving 12 bases not matched to a gene. The germline gives CDR1 MNHEY, CDR2 SVGAGI. The CDR3 bases are TGTGCCAGCAGTAGGAGGCGGCAGGGGGTAGACGAGCAGTACTTC. This gives the protein CASSRRRQGVDEQYF.

This sequence joins TRBV7-8 and TRBJ2-1; D perhaps matches TRBD1 (5 bases). The CDR3 loop spans 18 amino acids. Per the germline V gene, CDR1 is SGHVS and CDR2 is FQNEAQ. Trimming shortened V by 3 bases and J by 2 bases, and 20 bases separated the two germline ends. The CDR3 sequence is CASSFGRSRGWPYNEQFF. The CDR3 DNA sequence: TGTGCCAGCAGCTTTGGTCGATCTAGGGGATGGCCCTACAATGAGCAGTTCTTC.

The chain uses TRBV12-5 and TRBJ2-3; 10 nucleotides line up with TRBD2. The CDR3 covers 24 residues. Trimming removed 0 bases from V and 3 bases from J; junction bases left unmatched: 27. CDR1 is LGHNT, CDR2 FRNRAP, per germline. The CDR3 DNA reads TGTGCTAGTGGTTTGGTTCTGGGACAAATCACTACTAGCGGGACCGGCGGCAGGACAGATACGCAGTATTTT. Translated, it gives CASGLVLGQITTSGTGGRTDTQYF.

The chain combines TRBV5-1 with TRBJ2-1; D remains ambiguous. Germline assignment: CDR1 SGHRS and CDR2 YFSETQ. The V gene lost 3 bases and the J gene lost 4 bases, with 11 bases spanning the gap. This CDR3 region has 14 residues. The CDR3: CASSSRGTYNEQFF. Here the CDR3 DNA reads TGCGCCAGCAGCTCTCGAGGCACTTACAATGAGCAGTTCTTC.